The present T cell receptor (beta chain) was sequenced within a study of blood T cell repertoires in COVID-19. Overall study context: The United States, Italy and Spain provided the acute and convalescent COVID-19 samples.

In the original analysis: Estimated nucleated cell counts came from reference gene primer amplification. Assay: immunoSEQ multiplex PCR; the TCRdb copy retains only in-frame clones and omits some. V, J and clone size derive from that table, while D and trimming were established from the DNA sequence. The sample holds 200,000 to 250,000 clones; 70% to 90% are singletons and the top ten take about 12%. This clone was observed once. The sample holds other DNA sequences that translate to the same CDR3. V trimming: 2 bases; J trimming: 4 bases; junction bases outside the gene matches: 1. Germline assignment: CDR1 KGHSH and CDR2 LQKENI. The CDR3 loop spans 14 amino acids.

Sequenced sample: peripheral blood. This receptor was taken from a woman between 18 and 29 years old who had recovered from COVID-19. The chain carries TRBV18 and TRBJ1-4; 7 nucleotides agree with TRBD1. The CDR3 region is CASSPGQVNEKLFF. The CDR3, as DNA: TGTGCCAGCTCACCAGGACAGGTTAATGAAAAACTGTTTTTT.